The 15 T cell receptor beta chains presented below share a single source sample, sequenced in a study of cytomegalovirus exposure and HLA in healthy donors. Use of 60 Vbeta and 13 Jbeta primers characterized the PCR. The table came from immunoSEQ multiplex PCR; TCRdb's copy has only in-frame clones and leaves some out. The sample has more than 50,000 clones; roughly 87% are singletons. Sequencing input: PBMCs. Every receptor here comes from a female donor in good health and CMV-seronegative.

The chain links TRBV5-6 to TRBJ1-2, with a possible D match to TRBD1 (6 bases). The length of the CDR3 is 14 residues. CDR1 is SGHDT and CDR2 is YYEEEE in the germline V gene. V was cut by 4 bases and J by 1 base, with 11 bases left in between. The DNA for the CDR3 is TGTGCCAGCAGCAGAAAGGACAGTAACTATGGCTACACCTTC. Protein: CASSRKDSNYGYTF. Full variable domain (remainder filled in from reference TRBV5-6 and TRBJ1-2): DAGVTQSPTHLIKTRGQQVTLRCSPKSGHDTVSWYQQALGQGPQFIFQYYEEEERQRGNFPDRFSGHQFPNYSSELNVNALLLGDSALYLCASSRKDSNYGYTFGSGTRLTVV.

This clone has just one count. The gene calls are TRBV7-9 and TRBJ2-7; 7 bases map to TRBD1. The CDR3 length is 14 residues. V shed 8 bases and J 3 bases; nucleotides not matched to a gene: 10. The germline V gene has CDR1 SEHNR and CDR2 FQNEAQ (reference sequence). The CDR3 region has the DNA TGTGCCAGCGGGCCCGGGACAGAAGTCTACGAGCAGTACTTC. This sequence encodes CASGPGTEVYEQYF.

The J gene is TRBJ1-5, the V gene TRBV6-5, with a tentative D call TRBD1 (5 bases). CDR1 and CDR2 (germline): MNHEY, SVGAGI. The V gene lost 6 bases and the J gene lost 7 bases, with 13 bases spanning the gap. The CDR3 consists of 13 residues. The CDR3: CASRGGLEQPQHF. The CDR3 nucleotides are TGTGCCAGCAGGGGGGGTTTGGAGCAGCCCCAGCATTTT.

CDR3: CASSQGLAGGPSVSTQYF. The CDR3 coding sequence is TGCGCCAGCAGCCAAGGACTAGCGGGAGGGCCCTCCGTGAGTACGCAGTATTTT. The chain recombines TRBV4-3 with TRBJ2-3, with TRBD2 matching 14 bases. The V and J ends lost 1 base and 8 bases, in that order; junction bases with no gene match: 11. Per the germline V gene, CDR1 is LGHNA and CDR2 is YSLEER. This CDR3 comprises 18 residues.

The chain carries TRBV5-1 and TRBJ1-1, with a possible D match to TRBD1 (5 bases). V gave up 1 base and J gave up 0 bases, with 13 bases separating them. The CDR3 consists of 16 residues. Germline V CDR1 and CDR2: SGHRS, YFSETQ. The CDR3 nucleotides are TGCGCCAGCAGCTTGACAGGTTTTGACGTGAACACTGAAGCTTTCTTT. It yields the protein CASSLTGFDVNTEAFF.

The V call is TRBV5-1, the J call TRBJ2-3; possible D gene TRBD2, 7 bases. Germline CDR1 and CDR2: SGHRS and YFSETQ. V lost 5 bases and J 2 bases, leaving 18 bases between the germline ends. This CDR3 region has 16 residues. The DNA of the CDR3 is TGCGCCAGCAGTCGATTCGCGGGGGCCTACACAGATACGCAGTATTTT. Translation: CASSRFAGAYTDTQYF.

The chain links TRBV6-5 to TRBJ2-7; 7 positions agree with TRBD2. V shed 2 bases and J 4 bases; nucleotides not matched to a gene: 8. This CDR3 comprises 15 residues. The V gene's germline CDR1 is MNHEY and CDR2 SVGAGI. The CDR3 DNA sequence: TGTGCCAGCAGTTACCCGCGCGGGAGTACGTACGAGCAGTACTTC. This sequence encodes CASSYPRGSTYEQYF.

The CDR3: CSVGSPNQPQHF. The CDR3 DNA follows: TGCAGCGTGGGCTCCCCCAATCAGCCCCAGCATTTT. The chain uses TRBV29-1 and TRBJ1-5, with unresolved D. The CDR3 sequence is 12 residues long. Deletions cut 6 bases from V and 3 bases from J, with 9 bases between. Germline V gene data show CDR1 as SQVTM and CDR2 as ANQGSEA.

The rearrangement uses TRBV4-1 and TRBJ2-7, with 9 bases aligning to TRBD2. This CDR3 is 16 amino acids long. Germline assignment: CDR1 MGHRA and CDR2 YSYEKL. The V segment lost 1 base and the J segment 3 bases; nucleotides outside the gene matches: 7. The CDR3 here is CASSQGLVREGYEQYF. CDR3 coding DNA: TGCGCCAGCAGCCAAGGTTTGGTGCGGGAGGGCTACGAGCAGTACTTC.

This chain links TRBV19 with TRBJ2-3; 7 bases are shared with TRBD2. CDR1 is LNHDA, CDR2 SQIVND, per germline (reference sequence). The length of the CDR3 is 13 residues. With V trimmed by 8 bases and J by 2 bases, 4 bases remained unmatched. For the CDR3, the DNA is TGTGCCAGTCAGCGGGGAAACACAGATACGCAGTATTTT. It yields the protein CASQRGNTDTQYF. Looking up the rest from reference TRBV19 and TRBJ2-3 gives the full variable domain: DGGITQSPKYLFRKEGQNVTLSCEQNLNHDAMYWYRQDPGQGLRLIYYSQIVNDFQKGDIAEGYSVSREKKESFPLTVTSAQKNPTAFYLCASQRGNTDTQYFGPGTRLTVL.

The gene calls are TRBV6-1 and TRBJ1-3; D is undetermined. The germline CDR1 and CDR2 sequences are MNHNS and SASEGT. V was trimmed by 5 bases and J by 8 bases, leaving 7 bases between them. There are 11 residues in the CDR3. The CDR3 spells CASSTDYTIYF. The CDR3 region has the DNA TGTGCCAGCAGTACCGACTACACCATATATTTT.

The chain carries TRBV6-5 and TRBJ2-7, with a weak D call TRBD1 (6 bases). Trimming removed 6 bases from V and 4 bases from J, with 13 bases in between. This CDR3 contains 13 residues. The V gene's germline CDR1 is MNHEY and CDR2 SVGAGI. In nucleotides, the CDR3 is TGTGCCAGCAGCCCTTCTACAGGGTACGAGCAGTACTTC. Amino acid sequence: CASSPSTGYEQYF.

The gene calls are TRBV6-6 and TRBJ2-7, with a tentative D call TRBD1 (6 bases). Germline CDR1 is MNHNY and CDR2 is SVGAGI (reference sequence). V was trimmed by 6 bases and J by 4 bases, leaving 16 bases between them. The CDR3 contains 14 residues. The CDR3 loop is CASSPGTSLYEQYF. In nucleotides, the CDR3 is TGTGCCAGCAGCCCCGGGACAAGTTTATACGAGCAGTACTTC.

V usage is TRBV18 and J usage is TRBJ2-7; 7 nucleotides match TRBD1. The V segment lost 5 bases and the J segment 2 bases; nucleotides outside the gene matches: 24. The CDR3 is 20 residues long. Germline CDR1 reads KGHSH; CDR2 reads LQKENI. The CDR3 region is CASSGTAGGSVVMSTYEQYF. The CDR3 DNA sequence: TGTGCCAGCTCAGGGACAGCAGGGGGTTCGGTCGTGATGTCAACCTACGAGCAGTACTTC.

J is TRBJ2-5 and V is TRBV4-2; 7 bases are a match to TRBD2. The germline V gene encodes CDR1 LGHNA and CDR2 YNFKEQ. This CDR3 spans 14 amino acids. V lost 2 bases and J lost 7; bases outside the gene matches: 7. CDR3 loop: CASSQHSGEGTQYF. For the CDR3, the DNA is TGTGCCAGCAGCCAACACTCGGGGGAGGGGACCCAGTACTTC.